What follows is one TCR beta chain and its context. The antigen remains undetermined. Libraries were prepared by immunoSEQ multiplex PCR; TCRdb keeps only in-frame clonotypes and omits some of them. The table has 2.5 million or so clones, roughly 92% seen once; the top ten hold around 0.15%. The germline V gene has CDR1 SGHDN and CDR2 FVKESK. The CDR3 runs to 15 residues. Trimming pared 1 base from V and 0 bases from J, leaving 7 bases between. The sample originates from a study of shared clonotypes between healthy human individuals. General study findings and limits: Richness estimates generally favored naive over memory subsets. Investigators expected sequencing depth to affect clonotype sharing among donors.

The sequence was collected from a man aged 18 to 30 in good health. What was sequenced was naive CD4+ T cells sorted from blood. Documented subset: CD45RA+ positively selected. The rearrangement uses TRBV14 and TRBJ1-3; no firm D call. The CDR3 nucleotides are TGTGCCAGCAGCCAAGCCGGGCGCTCTGGAAACACCATATATTTT. It yields the protein CASSQAGRSGNTIYF.